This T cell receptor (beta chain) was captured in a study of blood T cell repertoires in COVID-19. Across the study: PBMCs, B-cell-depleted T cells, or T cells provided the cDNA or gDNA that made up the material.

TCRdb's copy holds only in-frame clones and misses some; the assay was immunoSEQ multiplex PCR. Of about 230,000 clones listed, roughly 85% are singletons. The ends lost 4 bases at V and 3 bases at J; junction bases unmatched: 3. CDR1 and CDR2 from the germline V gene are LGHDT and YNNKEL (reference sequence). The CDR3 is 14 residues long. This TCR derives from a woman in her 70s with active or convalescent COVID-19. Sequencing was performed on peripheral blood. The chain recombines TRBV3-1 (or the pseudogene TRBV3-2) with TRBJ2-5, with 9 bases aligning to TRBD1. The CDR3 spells CASSPTGGEETQYF. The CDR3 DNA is TGTGCCAGCAGCCCCACAGGGGGCGAAGAGACCCAGTACTTC.